This T cell receptor (beta chain) is from a study of blood T cells in healthy people across ages. Study-level background: Per two T cells, template switching captured roughly one barcoded beta molecule.

The study isolated at least 6.5 million PBMCs from each sample. At least 5.5 micrograms of total RNA were extracted per sample. A sample-barcoded 5' primer and a J-beta primer mix were used in a second PCR of about 7 to 11 cycles. TCRdb re-called the 5' RACE reads through MiXCR, storing one row per CDR3 protein. The sample yields some 880,000 distinct CDR3 sequences, 35% to 40% seen once. The ends were cut back, 6 bases at V and 0 bases at J, with 12 bases in the middle. Germline V lookup: CDR1 SGHTA, CDR2 FQGTGA. This CDR3 contains 15 residues. This clonotype was detected ten times or more. Sequencing input: blood. The chain uses TRBV7-3 and TRBJ1-5; D uncertain. This TCR was recovered from a young man in good health. Written as DNA, the CDR3 is TGTGCCAGCAGACTCGACGGAAATAGCAATCAGCCCCAGCATTTT. It is translated as CASRLDGNSNQPQHF.